Detailed here is one T cell receptor (beta chain). Its antigen is not known. This sample is part of a study of cytomegalovirus exposure and HLA in healthy donors. Broader study findings: One cluster of highly shared sequence variants probably arose as a sequencing artifact. An Asian-associated ancestry cluster reportedly showed fewer N-insertions than the approximately 650-donor mean in a later analysis.

Germline V gene sequence: CDR1 SGDLS, CDR2 YYNGEE. V lost 0 bases and J lost 7, with 17 bases in between. The CDR3 runs 17 residues. A multiplex PCR was run with 60 Vbeta primers and 13 Jbeta primers. Generated by immunoSEQ multiplex PCR, the TCRdb table keeps only in-frame clones and is missing some. In the table there are some 220,000 clones, about 80% of which are singletons. Sequenced material: PBMCs. The sequence was collected from a woman aged 40-49 years in good health and CMV-seronegative. The V call is TRBV9, the J call TRBJ1-6, with D unresolved. Here the CDR3 reads CASSVEKTGRANSPLHF. The CDR3 coding sequence is TGTGCCAGCAGCGTAGAAAAGACGGGTAGAGCCAATTCACCCCTCCACTTT. Full variable domain (outside the CDR3, taken from reference TRBV9 and TRBJ1-6): DSGVTQTPKHLITATGQRVTLRCSPRSGDLSVYWYQQSLDQGLQFLIQYYNGEERAKGNILERFSAQQFPDLHSELNLSSLELGDSALYFCASSVEKTGRANSPLHFGNGTRLTVT.